This T cell receptor beta chain was found in a study of beta chain features in type 1 diabetes. Between the trimmed V and J ends, which lost 7 bases and 5 bases, there was a span of 17 bases. The CDR3 has 14 amino acids. Germline CDR1 reads SNHLY; CDR2 reads FYNNEI. Since all of the isolated RNA was reverse transcribed, expressed TCRB transcripts were what got sequenced. The repertoire was sequenced with immunoSEQ multiplex PCR; TCRdb's copy has only in-frame clones and lacks some. The sample lists over 300,000 clones, roughly 8% occurring once. This chain joins TRBV2 and TRBJ2-5, with a weak D call TRBD1 (5 bases). The specimen was central memory CD4+ T cells from blood. The clonotype was recovered from a woman younger than 35 in good health. The CDR3 DNA is TGTGCCAGCAACCTCCAAGGGGATCGGGAGACCCAGTACTTC. As protein: CASNLQGDRETQYF.